The next 8 T cell receptor beta chains were all read from a single sample in a study of T cell repertoires in cytomegalovirus infection. TCRdb reprocessed the reads via MiXCR and lists one record per CDR3 protein. Among 200,000 or so distinct CDR3 sequences listed, roughly 27% were seen once. The source material was PBMCs. Receptor source: a human donor in good health (CMV status not recorded). Some clones in this sample may be carry-over from other donors' samples.

The chain links TRBV7-2 to TRBJ1-1, with TRBD1 matching 7 bases. Germline loops: CDR1 SGHTA, CDR2 FQGNSA. The CDR3 totals 14 residues. The V segment lost 3 bases and the J segment 3 bases; nucleotides outside the gene matches: 4. The DNA for the CDR3 is TGTGCCAGCAGCTTTGGAGGGGGCTACACTGAAGCTTTCTTT. This translates into CASSFGGGYTEAFF.

Ten or more counts support this clonotype. The rearrangement joins TRBV7-6 to TRBJ2-5, with 9 bases lining up with TRBD1. The CDR3 loop spans 15 amino acids. The germline V gene encodes CDR1 SGHVS and CDR2 FNYEAQ. Trimming at V came to 5 bases and at J to 2 bases, leaving 6 bases not matched to a gene. The CDR3 DNA sequence: TGTGCCAGCAGCCAACAGGGACAGGGTCAAGAGACCCAGTACTTC. This gives the protein CASSQQGQGQETQYF.

This clonotype was seen a few times. This chain connects TRBV6-2 or TRBV6-3 to TRBJ2-7; D uncertain. The germline V gene encodes CDR1 MNHEY and CDR2 SVGEGT. The germline V and J ends were trimmed by 7 bases and 3 bases, with 13 bases remaining between them. The CDR3 totals 13 residues. The CDR3 DNA reads TGTGCCAGCACTGACTTCTCCATCTACGAGCAGTACTTC. It yields the protein CASTDFSIYEQYF.

This chain links TRBV7-2 with TRBJ1-2; a weak D match, TRBD1 (5 bases). The CDR3 contains 14 residues. Deletions cut 3 bases from V and 0 bases from J, with 8 bases between. From germline, CDR1 is SGHTA and CDR2 FQGNSA. CDR3 residues: CASSLGEANYGYTF. CDR3 DNA sequence: TGTGCCAGCAGCTTGGGGGAGGCTAACTATGGCTACACCTTC.

The chain has TRBV11-2 and TRBJ1-5; the D is unclear. The CDR3 is 17 amino acids. From germline, CDR1 is SGHAT and CDR2 FQNNGV. Deletions cut 2 bases from V and 2 bases from J, with 16 bases between. CDR3 sequence reads: CASSLTTPTFGNQPQHF. CDR3 DNA sequence: TGTGCCAGCAGCTTAACGACCCCCACCTTCGGCAATCAGCCCCAGCATTTT.

This sequence joins TRBV11-2 and TRBJ2-1; no firm D call. There are 16 residues in the CDR3. Germline V lookup: CDR1 SGHAT, CDR2 FQNNGV. V dropped 0 bases and J dropped 7 bases, with 16 bases sitting between them. The CDR3 region is CASSLDTPWAENEQFF. CDR3 nucleotides: TGTGCCAGCAGCTTAGACACCCCATGGGCGGAGAATGAGCAGTTCTTC.

The chain joins TRBV5-1 to TRBJ2-5; D gene uncertain. V was shortened by 0 bases and J by 2 bases, with 11 bases between the two germline ends. Germline values: CDR1 SGHRS, CDR2 YFSETQ. There are 15 residues in the CDR3. The CDR3: CASSLAVAEQETQYF. The CDR3 DNA follows: TGCGCCAGCAGCTTGGCCGTGGCGGAACAAGAGACCCAGTACTTC. The full variable domain, in which reference TRBV5-1 and TRBJ2-5 provide the parts outside the CDR3, is KAGVTQTPRYLIKTRGQQVTLSCSPISGHRSVSWYQQTPGQGLQFLFEYFSETQRNKGNFPGRFSGRQFSNSRSEMNVSTLELGDSALYLCASSLAVAEQETQYFGPGTRLLVL.

This clonotype came up a few times. V and J are TRBV7-6 and TRBJ1-2; D unresolved. The germline gives CDR1 SGHVS, CDR2 FNYEAQ. Trimming left V 4 bases short and J 6 bases short, with 15 bases between. This CDR3 is 14 amino acids long. The CDR3 is CASSSTDPSHGYTF. The CDR3 nucleotides read TGTGCCAGCAGCTCCACTGACCCAAGCCATGGCTACACCTTC.